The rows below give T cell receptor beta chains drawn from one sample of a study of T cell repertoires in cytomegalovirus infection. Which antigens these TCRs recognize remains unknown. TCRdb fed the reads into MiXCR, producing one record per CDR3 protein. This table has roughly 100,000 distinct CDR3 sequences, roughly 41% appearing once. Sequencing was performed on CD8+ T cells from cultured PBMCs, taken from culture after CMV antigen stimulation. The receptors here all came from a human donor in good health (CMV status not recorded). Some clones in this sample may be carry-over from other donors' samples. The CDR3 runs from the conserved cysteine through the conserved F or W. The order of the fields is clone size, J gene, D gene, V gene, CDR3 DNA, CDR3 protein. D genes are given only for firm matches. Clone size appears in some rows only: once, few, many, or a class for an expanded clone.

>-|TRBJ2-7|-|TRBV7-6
TGTGCCAGCACCCCGGGGACGGCGTACGAGCAGTACTTC
CASTPGTAYEQYF
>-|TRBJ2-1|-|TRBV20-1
TGCAGTGCTAGGGGTCGGGTAAATGAGCAGTTCTTC
CSARGRVNEQFF
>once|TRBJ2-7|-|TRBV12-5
TGTGCTAGTGGTTTCACAGTTAACTACGAGCAGTACTTC
CASGFTVNYEQYF
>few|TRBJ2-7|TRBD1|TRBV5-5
TGTGCCAGCAGCGCCAGGGGGCTGGTGGACGAGCAGTACTTC
CASSARGLVDEQYF
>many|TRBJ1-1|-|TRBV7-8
TGTGCCAGCAGCTCGCAGGGTTCCACTGAAGCTTTCTTT
CASSSQGSTEAFF
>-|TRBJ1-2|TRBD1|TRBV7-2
TGTGCCAGCAGCTTAGATGCAGGGGGCGGGGTAGGTGGCTACACCTTC
CASSLDAGGGVGGYTF
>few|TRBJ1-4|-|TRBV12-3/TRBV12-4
TGTGCCACCCGACCCAGTGGGGAGGAAAAACTGTTTTTT
CATRPSGEEKLFF
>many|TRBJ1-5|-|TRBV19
TGTGCCAGTACCGACCTGGGCCCTCGGTCGGGGGCAGGGCAGCCCCAGCATTTT
CASTDLGPRSGAGQPQHF
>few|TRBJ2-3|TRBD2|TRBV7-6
TGTGCCAGCAGCTTAGCGTATGGGCTAGCGGGGGTGAGCACAGATACGCAGTATTTT
CASSLAYGLAGVSTDTQYF
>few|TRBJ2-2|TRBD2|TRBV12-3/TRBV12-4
TGTGCCAGCAGTTTACCCACTAGCGGGGGGCGAGGCACCGGGGAGCTGTTTTTT
CASSLPTSGGRGTGELFF
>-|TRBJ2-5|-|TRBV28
TGTGCCAGCAGTTTAACCCTTGACCAAGAGACCCAGTACTTC
CASSLTLDQETQYF
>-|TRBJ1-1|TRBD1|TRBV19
TGTGCCAGTAGTGGAACCCGACAGGGGGGTACTGAAGCTTTCTTT
CASSGTRQGGTEAFF
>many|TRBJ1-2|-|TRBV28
TGTGCCAGCAGTTTTGTCCCTCAGGGCTACACCTTC
CASSFVPQGYTF
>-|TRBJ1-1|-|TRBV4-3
TGCGCCAGCAGCACCCAGCGGAACACTGAAGCTTTCTTT
CASSTQRNTEAFF
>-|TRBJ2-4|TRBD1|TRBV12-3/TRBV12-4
TGTGCCAGCAGCCCTGGGTGGACAGGGCAAGGGAGGAACATTCAGTACTTC
CASSPGWTGQGRNIQYF
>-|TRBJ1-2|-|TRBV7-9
TGTGCCAGCAGCTTAGGTGGCAGGATTGTTACTAACTATGGCTACACCTTC
CASSLGGRIVTNYGYTF
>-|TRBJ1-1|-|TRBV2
TGTGCCAGCAGTGAAGACGGGGTTGAAGCTTTCTTT
CASSEDGVEAFF
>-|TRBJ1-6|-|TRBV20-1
TGCAGTGCTAGAGATCAGGCAGGCGGTAGTCGTTCACCCCTCCACTTT
CSARDQAGGSRSPLHF
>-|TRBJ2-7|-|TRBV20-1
TGCAGTGCTAGAGACCTCGGGGTAGGTCGCGAGCAGTACTTC
CSARDLGVGREQYF
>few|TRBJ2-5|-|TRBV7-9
TGTGCCAGCACCGAACGGACAGCCGGTTGGACCCAGTACTTC
CASTERTAGWTQYF
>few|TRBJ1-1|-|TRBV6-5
TGTGCCAGCAGTTACTCGACTTACGCTGAAGCTTTCTTT
CASSYSTYAEAFF
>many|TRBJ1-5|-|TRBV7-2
TGTGCCAGCAGCTTAATAGACAATCAGCCCCAGCATTTT
CASSLIDNQPQHF
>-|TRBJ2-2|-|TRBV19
TGTGCCAGTAGTATAGTAGGGCTAGCCGGGGAGCTGTTTTTT
CASSIVGLAGELFF
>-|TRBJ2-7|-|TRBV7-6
TGTGCCAGCAGTTATAGGGAGGGGGGCCTATACGAGCAGTACTTC
CASSYREGGLYEQYF
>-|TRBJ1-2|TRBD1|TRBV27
TGTGCCAGCAGTTTATCGCAAGGTGACGCGACAGGGTCGTCTTACTATGGCTACACCTTC
CASSLSQGDATGSSYYGYTF
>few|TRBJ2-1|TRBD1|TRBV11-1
TGTGCCAGCAGCTTAGTGGGACAGGGTTTGGATGAGCAGTTCTTC
CASSLVGQGLDEQFF
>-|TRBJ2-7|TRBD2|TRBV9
TGTGCCAGCAGCGAGGGGACTAGCGAGCAGTACTTC
CASSEGTSEQYF
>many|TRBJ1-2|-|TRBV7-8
TGTGCCAGCAGCTTAACTACAGGGAACTATGGCTACACCTTC
CASSLTTGNYGYTF
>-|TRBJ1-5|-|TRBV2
TGTGCCAGCAGTGACCATTCGGGGGACCCTAATCAGCCCCAGCATTTT
CASSDHSGDPNQPQHF
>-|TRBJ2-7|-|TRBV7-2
TGTGCCAGCAGCCGGGACTTGTCCTACGAGCAGTACTTC
CASSRDLSYEQYF
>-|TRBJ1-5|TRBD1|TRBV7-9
TGTGCCAGCAGTTCCGGGACAGGGTTGAAGCAGCCCCAGCATTTT
CASSSGTGLKQPQHF
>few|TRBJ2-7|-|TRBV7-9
TGTGCCAGCAGCTTGACAGCCTACGAGCAGTACTTC
CASSLTAYEQYF
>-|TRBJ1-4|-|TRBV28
TGTGCCAGCAGTTTAATAACTGATATGGGGGAAAAACTGTTTTTT
CASSLITDMGEKLFF
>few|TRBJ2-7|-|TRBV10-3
TGTGCCATCAGTGAGAGTTATAGCGTAGCACTCGAGCAGTACTTC
CAISESYSVALEQYF
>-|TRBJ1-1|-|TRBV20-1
TGCAGTGCTCCAGAGAACACTGAAGCTTTCTTT
CSAPENTEAFF
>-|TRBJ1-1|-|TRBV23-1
TGCGCCAGCAGTCAACTCCGGGCAGCGAACACTGAAGCTTTCTTT
CASSQLRAANTEAFF
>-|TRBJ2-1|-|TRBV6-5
TGTGCCAGCACAGGGAAAGTCTCCAACCGTGGGTATGAGCAGTTCTTC
CASTGKVSNRGYEQFF
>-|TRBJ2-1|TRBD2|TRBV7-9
TGTGCCAGCAGCCTCTTACTAGCGGGCAATGAGCAGTTCTTC
CASSLLLAGNEQFF
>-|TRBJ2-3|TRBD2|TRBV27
TGTGCCAGCAGTTTAGGGCCTAGCGGGGGTTATCGGGATACGCAGTATTTT
CASSLGPSGGYRDTQYF
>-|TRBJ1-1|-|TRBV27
TGTGCCAGCAGCTTGGATAAAGGGAACACTGAAGCTTTCTTT
CASSLDKGNTEAFF
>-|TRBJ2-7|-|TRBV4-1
TGTGCCAGCAGCCAAGGGGGAACCCCAAACCCCTACGAGCAGTACTTC
CASSQGGTPNPYEQYF
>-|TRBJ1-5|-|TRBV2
TGTGCCAGCAGTGAATCTAGAGGGTACAATCAGCCCCAGCATTTT
CASSESRGYNQPQHF
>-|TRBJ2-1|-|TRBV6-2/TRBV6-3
TGTGCCAGCAGTGAACCTTCAGGGGCCAATGAGCAGTTCTTC
CASSEPSGANEQFF
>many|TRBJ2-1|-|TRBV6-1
TGTGCCAGCAGTGTGGAGGGGGCCAGGAACAATGAGCAGTTCTTC
CASSVEGARNNEQFF
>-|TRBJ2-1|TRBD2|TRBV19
TGTGCCAGTGGGACTAGCGGGGGGGCCAATGAGCAGTTCTTC
CASGTSGGANEQFF
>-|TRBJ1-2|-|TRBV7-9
TGTGCCAGCAGCTTGAGCGAAAGGTCTAACTATGGCTACACCTTC
CASSLSERSNYGYTF
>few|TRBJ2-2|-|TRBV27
TGTGCCACCCAAAAAGGATACACCGGGGAGCTGTTTTTT
CATQKGYTGELFF
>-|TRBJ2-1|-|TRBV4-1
TGCGCCAGCAGCCAACCCGGGTGGGGTGAGCAGTTCTTC
CASSQPGWGEQFF
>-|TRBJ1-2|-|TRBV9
TGTGCCAGCAGCGGACAGAGCTATGGCTACACCTTC
CASSGQSYGYTF
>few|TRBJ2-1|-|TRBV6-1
TGTGCCAGCAGTGAAGGCCCTGGGACCGCTAAGGGGCAGTTCTTC
CASSEGPGTAKGQFF